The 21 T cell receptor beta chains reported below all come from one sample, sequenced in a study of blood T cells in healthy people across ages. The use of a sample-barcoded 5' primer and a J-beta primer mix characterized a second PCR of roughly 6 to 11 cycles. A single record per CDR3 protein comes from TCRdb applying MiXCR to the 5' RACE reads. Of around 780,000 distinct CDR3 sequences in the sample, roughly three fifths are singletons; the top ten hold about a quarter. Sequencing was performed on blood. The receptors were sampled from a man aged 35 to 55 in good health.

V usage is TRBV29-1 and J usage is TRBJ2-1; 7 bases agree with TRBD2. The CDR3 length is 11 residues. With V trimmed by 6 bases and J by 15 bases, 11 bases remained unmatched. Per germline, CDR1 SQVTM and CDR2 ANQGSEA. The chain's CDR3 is CSVERGGRRFF. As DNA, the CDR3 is TGCAGCGTCGAACGCGGGGGAAGGCGGTTCTTC.

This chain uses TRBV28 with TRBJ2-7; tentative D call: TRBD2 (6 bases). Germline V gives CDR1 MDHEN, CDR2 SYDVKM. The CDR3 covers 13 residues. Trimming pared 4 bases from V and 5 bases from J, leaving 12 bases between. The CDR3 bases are TGTGCCAGCAGTTCCGGGACTCAAAACGAGCAGTACTTC. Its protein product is CASSSGTQNEQYF.

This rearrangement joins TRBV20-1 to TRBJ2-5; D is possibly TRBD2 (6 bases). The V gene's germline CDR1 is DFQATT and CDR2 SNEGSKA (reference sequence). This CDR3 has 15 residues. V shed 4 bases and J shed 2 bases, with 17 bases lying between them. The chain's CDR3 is CSATNPIGGQETQYF. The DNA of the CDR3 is TGCAGTGCTACGAACCCCATTGGAGGGCAAGAGACCCAGTACTTC.

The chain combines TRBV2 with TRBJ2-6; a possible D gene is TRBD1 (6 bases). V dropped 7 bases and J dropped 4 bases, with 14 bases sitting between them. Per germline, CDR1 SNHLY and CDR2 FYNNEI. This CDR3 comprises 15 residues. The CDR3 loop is CASTKTGIGANVLTF. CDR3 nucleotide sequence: TGTGCCAGCACCAAAACAGGGATCGGGGCCAACGTCCTGACTTTC.

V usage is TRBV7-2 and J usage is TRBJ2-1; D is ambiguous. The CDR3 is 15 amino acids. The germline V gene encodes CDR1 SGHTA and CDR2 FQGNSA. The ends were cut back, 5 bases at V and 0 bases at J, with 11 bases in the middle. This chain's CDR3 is CASSPVVNSYNEQFF. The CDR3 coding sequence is TGTGCCAGCAGCCCGGTTGTTAACTCCTACAATGAGCAGTTCTTC.

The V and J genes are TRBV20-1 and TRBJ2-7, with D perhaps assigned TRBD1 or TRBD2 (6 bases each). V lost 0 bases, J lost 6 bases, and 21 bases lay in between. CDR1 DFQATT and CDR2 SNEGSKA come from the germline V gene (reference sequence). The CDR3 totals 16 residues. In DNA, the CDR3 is TGCAGTGCTAGAGATTTCGGGGGCTTGGATGGGGTCGAGCAGTACTTC. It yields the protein CSARDFGGLDGVEQYF.

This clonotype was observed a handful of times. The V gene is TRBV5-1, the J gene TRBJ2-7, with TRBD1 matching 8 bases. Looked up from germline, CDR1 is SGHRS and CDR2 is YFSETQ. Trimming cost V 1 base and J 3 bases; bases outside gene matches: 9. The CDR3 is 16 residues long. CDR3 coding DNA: TGCGCCAGCAGCTTGAACCTGGGACAGGTATTCTACGAGCAGTACTTC. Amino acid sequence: CASSLNLGQVFYEQYF.

The CDR3 region has the DNA TGTGCCAGCAGTTACCCTCTTGCGATAGCCACCCAGCCGGAGGAGACCCAGTACTTC. Residues: CASSYPLAIATQPEETQYF. The chain uses TRBV6-2 or TRBV6-3 and TRBJ2-5; D is unresolved. The CDR3 consists of 19 residues. V lost 2 bases and J lost 5, with 27 bases in between. Germline CDR1 is MNHEY and CDR2 is SVGEGT.

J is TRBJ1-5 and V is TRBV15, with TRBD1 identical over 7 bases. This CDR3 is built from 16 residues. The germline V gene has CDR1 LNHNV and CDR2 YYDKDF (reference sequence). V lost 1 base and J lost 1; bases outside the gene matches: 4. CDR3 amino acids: CATSRAGQLSNQPQHF. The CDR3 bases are TGTGCCACCAGCAGAGCGGGACAGCTGAGCAATCAGCCCCAGCATTTT.

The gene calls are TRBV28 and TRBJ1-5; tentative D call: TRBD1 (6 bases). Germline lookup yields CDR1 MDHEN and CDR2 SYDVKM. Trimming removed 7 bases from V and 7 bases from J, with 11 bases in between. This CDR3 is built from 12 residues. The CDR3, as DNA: TGTGCCAGCACCGGACAGACGCAGCCCCAGCATTTT. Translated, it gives CASTGQTQPQHF.

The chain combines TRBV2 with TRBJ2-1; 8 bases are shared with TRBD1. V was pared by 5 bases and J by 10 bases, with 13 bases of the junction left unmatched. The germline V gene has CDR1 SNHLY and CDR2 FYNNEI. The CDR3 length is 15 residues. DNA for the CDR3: TGTGCCAGCAGTCCCCAGGGACAGGCAGGTTGGGAGCAGTTCTTC. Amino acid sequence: CASSPQGQAGWEQFF.

The CDR3 protein is CASSHGGEQFF. DNA of the CDR3: TGTGCCAGCAGTCATGGAGGGGAGCAGTTCTTC. V usage is TRBV6-2 or TRBV6-3 and J usage is TRBJ2-1, with D possibly TRBD2 on 6 matching bases. Germline V gives CDR1 MNHEY, CDR2 SVGEGT. The V end was cut by 5 bases, the J end by 10 bases, with 9 bases between. This CDR3 is 11 amino acids long.

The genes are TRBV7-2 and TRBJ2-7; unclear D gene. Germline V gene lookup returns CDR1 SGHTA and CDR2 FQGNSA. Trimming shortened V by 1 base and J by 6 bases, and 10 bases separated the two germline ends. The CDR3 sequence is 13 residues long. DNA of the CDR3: TGTGCCAGCAGCTTAGAAGTGTCGGGCGAGCAGTACTTC. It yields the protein CASSLEVSGEQYF.

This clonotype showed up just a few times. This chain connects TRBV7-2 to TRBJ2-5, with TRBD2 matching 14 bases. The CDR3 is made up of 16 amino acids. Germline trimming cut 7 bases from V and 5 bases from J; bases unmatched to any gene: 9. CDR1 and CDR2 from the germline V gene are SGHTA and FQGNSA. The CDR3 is CASTGTSGSGWETQYF. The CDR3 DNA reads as TGTGCCAGCACCGGGACTAGCGGGAGTGGGTGGGAGACCCAGTACTTC.

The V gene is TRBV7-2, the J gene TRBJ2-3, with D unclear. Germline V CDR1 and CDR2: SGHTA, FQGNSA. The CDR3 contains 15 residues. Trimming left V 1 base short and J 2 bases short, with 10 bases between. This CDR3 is CASSLGNRPTDTQYF. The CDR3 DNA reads TGTGCCAGCAGCTTAGGTAACAGACCCACAGATACGCAGTATTTT.

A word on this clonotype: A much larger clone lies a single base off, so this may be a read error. The CDR3 loop is CASIQTEFGELFF. The CDR3 nucleotides are TGTGCCAGCATCCAAACAGAGTTCGGGGAGCTGTTTTTT. The chain employs TRBV14 and TRBJ2-2; D remains unclear. This CDR3 is built from 13 residues. CDR1 SGHDN and CDR2 FVKESK come from the germline V gene.

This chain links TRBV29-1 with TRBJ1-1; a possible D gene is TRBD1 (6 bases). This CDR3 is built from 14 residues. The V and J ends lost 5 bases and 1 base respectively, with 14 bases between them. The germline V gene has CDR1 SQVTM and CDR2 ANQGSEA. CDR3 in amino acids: CSVKMGGGNTEAFF. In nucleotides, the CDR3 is TGCAGCGTTAAGATGGGGGGCGGGAACACTGAAGCTTTCTTT.

This CDR3 is CASSQPTSGVYEQYF. The CDR3 DNA follows: TGCGCCAGCAGCCAACCGACTAGCGGAGTATACGAGCAGTACTTC. The genes are TRBV4-1 and TRBJ2-7; the match to TRBD2 covers 9 bases. V gave up 2 bases and J gave up 4 bases; unmatched junction bases: 6. There are 15 residues in the CDR3. CDR1 is MGHRA, CDR2 YSYEKL, per germline.

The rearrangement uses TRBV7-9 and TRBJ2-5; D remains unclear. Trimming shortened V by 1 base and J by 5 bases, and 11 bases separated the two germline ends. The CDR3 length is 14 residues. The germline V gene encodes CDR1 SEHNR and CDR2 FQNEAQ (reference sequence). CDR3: CASSLGRASETQYF. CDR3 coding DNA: TGTGCCAGCAGCTTAGGCCGTGCGTCGGAGACCCAGTACTTC.

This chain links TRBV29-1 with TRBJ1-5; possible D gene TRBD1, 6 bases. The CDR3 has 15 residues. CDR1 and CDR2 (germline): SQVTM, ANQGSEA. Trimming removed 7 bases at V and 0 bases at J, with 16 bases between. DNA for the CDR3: TGCAGCGCCCGACAGGTCCTGAATAGCAATCAGCCCCAGCATTTT. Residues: CSARQVLNSNQPQHF.

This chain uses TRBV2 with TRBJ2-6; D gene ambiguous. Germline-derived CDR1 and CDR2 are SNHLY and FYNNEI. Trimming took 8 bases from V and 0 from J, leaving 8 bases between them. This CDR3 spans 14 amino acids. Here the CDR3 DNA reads TGTGCCAGCGGCAGTGACTCTGGGGCCAACGTCCTGACTTTC. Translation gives CASGSDSGANVLTF.